This T cell receptor beta chain was identified during a study of cytomegalovirus exposure and HLA in healthy donors (dated by TCRdb to about 2017). About the study as a whole: An earlier analysis of some 550 of the donors reported 250 to 300 Gb of sequence data and about 100 million unique TCR beta sequences from 150 million to 200 million T cells. Roughly 300 gigabases of sequencing data and 75 million to 85 million unique TCR sequences made up an early release that covered under 750 HLA-typed donors. Among the roughly 410 genotyped donors, around 81% belonged to the genetic ancestry cluster associated with self-reported Caucasian donors. The study aimed to test whether cataloging public T cell receptors could reveal signatures of past pathogen exposure. The study used immunosequencing to profile the T cell repertoires of more than 650 subjects and linked those repertoires to cytomegalovirus serostatus. Along with the roughly 670-subject first cohort, a separate validation cohort of around 120 different subjects was used. To predict cytomegalovirus infection status, the study combined high-throughput TCR immunosequencing, statistical association of individual TCRs with disease status, and machine learning. In a later analysis, previously published TCR beta repertoires from several hundred donors were re-analyzed and high-resolution HLA genotyping was added so that TCR occurrence patterns could be studied. The later analysis used no new phenotypic data to find candidate immune exposures, relying instead on TCR beta sequences and their occurrence across donors. In an earlier analysis of roughly 580 of the donors, high-throughput TCR beta sequencing was used to judge whether each TCR beta V gene segment behaved as functional or pseudogenic. Donor age, sex, ethnicity and CMV serostatus were collected together with the repertoire data. Genome-wide SNP genotypes for about 65% of the 666 donors were used in a later genetic analysis, which treated that subset as a discovery cohort. All discovery cohort repertoires had been generated using a single sequencing platform. HLA typing included class I and class II loci at four-digit resolution. The number of donors typed differed by locus, with about 629-640 for A, B, C, DRB1 and DQB1, around 560 for DQA1, 600 to 610 for DPA1, and some 470 for DPB1. Roughly 5 DR-DQ haplotypes were handled as single units for association and clustering, since linkage in the cohort was strong. Among some 410 genotyped donors of the cohort, an average of 235,054 unique TCR beta nucleotide sequences were sequenced per donor, 15% to 20% of them non-productive.

Study-level results and caveats: In a later analysis, TCR association rates were found to vary across HLA loci, with the most associated TCRs seen for DRB1 alleles and the fewest for HLA-C alleles. Only TCR beta chains were sequenced in this cohort, and the absence of alpha or paired-chain data limited detectable features. Broadly in line with IMGT annotations, most TCR beta V segments showed up in productive rearrangements about 87% or about 30% of the time in an earlier analysis of around 600 of the donors. Several of the top co-occurrence clusters appeared to be linked to parvovirus B19, influenza, CMV and Epstein-Barr virus, according to a later analysis. A later analysis found that most CMV-associated TCR beta chains appeared HLA-restricted, with HLA associations seemingly driven largely by CMV exposure. The authors suggested that the approach could potentially be generalized to other disease states and immunological phenotypes. In vitro tests confirmed that a few of the cytomegalovirus-associated TCR beta chains recognize cytomegalovirus antigens. A further reported finding was that TCR beta sequences accurately predicted the HLA-A and HLA-B alleles for most subjects in the first cohort. Across donors, most TCR sequences were observed very rarely, whereas some public TCRs were present in many individuals. A later genetic analysis reported fewer N-insertions in productive TCRs among donors in an Asian-associated ancestry cluster than the roughly 700-donor mean. The classifier was reported to diagnose cytomegalovirus status with high specificity and sensitivity in both the original and validation cohorts. Strong co-occurrence of HLA alleles, especially DR and DQ, made assigning TCR associations to individual alleles difficult. A later analysis associated 16,951 TCR beta sequences with specific HLA alleles at a false discovery rate of 0.05. An association between a missense DCLRE1C variant and V-gene and J-gene trimming of TCR beta chains was found in a later genetic analysis and replicated in an independent cohort. Immune exposure information for the cohort was limited to CMV serostatus. Presence/absence analyses assumed roughly uniform sequencing depth across donors, an assumption that may not hold. A later analysis found that HLA-associated TCR beta chains were more clonally expanded and had lower generation probabilities than equally common non-associated chains. HLA typing was unavailable for some donors at each locus, so association tests used only the typed subset. The earlier analysis of 587 of the donors excluded some 15 rarely observed V segments, including chromosome 9 orphons, because counts were too low. In the study, approximately 160 TCR beta chains were listed as associated with cytomegalovirus. The sequencing pipeline was judged likely to have produced a cluster of highly shared sequence variants as a technical artifact. Correlated functional status among segregating V segments might be attributable to linkage disequilibrium, but an unknown experimental factor could not be ruled out.

The cohort was made up of hundreds of healthy bone marrow donors. At the time of sampling, all cohort members were nominally healthy, though unrecorded immune exposures were likely present. The donor tested CMV seronegative, placing the donor among the 352 seronegative members of the cohort. Each donor provided a peripheral blood sample, and peripheral blood mononuclear cells were used for TCR beta sequencing. The Qiagen DNeasy Blood Extraction Kit was used to extract genomic DNA from the blood cell samples. Library method: the immunoSEQ multiplex PCR assay. For the multiplex PCR, a mixture combining 60 forward primers for TCR Vbeta segments and 13 reverse primers for TCR Jbeta segments was used. The CDR3 region of rearranged TCR beta genes was amplified from genomic DNA by a multiplex PCR assay. The Illumina HiSeq System was used to sequence the amplified TCR beta libraries as 87-base-pair reads. Regarding the original processing steps: Across the 700 or so repertoires, a later analysis counted tens of millions of unique TCR beta chains, roughly 11 million of which were shared by at least two donors. Raw reads were error-corrected and collapsed into unique sequences by a nearest-neighbor algorithm in which closely related sequences were merged to remove PCR and sequencing errors. CDR3 sequences were aligned to IMGT reference sequences to assign V, D and J gene segments. For a sequence to be retained, a match of at least six nucleotides was required to both a V gene segment and a J gene segment. A rearrangement was called productive if the CDR3 had no stop codons and remained in frame with V and J, and every other rearrangement was called non-productive. CDR3 was defined according to IMGT convention as the region running from the second conserved V-encoded cysteine to the conserved J-encoded phenylalanine. The earlier analysis of 500 to 650 of the donors excluded any sequence lacking an unambiguous match to a single V gene segment. In an earlier analysis of about 590 of the donors, a V segment was called functional when productive rearrangements were above 56.7%, and segregating when the standard deviation between donors exceeded 5%. To diagnose cytomegalovirus status from the catalog of TCR beta chain sequences, a statistical classification framework was built. In a later analysis, TCR nucleotide sequences were compared against IMGT/GENE-DB human TR gene sequences so that V and J genes could be assigned. Using the TCRdist pipeline, a later analysis assigned CDR3 sequences along with most-parsimonious VDJ recombination scenarios. In a later analysis, every TCR beta chain was defined by the combination of its CDR3 amino acid sequence and its V-gene family, and reads without a unique V-gene family were dropped. In a later analysis, around 650 highly shared, low-generation-probability nucleotide sequences were removed to address suspected cross-contamination and a sequencing artifact. For each public chain, a later analysis derived a clonal expansion index from normalized ranks of inferred template counts within each repertoire. In a later analysis, generation probabilities were computed using a VDJ recombination model fitted to out-of-frame rearrangements, and the results were checked against IGoR. Hypergeometric tests were used in a later analysis to score TCR-TCR, TCR-HLA and TCR-CMV co-occurrence, with a repertoire-size bias correction applied to the TCR pairs. False discovery rates were estimated in a later analysis by permuting HLA or CMV assignments 20 times. In a later analysis, co-occurring TCRs were grouped using DBSCAN, and TCRdist sequence similarity was added for clustering within HLA-allele-positive subsets. Co-occurrence clustering excluded repertoires with fewer than 30,000 or more than 120,000 public chains, plus five with anomalous nucleotide sharing. What TCRdb holds here is the immuneACCESS table cut down to in-frame rearrangements. Part of the clones is not present; checked against another copy, under half of the missing clones reflect an unresolved V gene, and the others are unexplained. V, J and clone size are those of that table, while D and trimming were read from the DNA. The sample has 140,000 to 150,000 clones on record, 76% of them singletons. The ten largest clones capture approximately 1.8% of the sample.

Of note for this clone: Its antigen specificity is not known. No much larger clone is present one base from it, and per-base qualities are unavailable.

Sample: PBMCs. This sequence was found in a middle-aged man in good health and CMV-seronegative.

In nucleotide form, the sequence is TGTGCCAGCAGCGAAGGGACAGTGGAGCAGTTCTTC. This gives the protein CASSEGTVEQFF. The sequence is built from TRBV7-8 and TRBJ2-1; a stretch of 7 junction bases matches TRBD1. The junction shows trimming of 5 bases on V and 10 bases on J, and the gene matches do not reach 5 bases of it. Taken from the germline V gene, the CDR1 and CDR2 loops are SGHVS and FQNEAQ. The CDR3, cysteine through phenylalanine, is 12 amino acids long. Of all the DNA, just the CDR3 is kept, 36 bases in frame from base 1.